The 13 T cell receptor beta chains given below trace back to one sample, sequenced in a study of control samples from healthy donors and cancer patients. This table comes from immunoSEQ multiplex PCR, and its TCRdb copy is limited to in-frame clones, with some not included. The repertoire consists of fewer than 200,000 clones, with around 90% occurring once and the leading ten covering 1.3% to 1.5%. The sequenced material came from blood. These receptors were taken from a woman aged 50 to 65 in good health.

CDR3 amino acids: CASSLVGLGGGRNEQFF. The CDR3 nucleotides read TGTGCCAGCAGCTTAGTGGGTTTGGGAGGCGGGAGGAATGAGCAGTTCTTC. The rearrangement joins TRBV7-2 to TRBJ2-1, with 8 bases that match TRBD2. CDR1 and CDR2 from the germline V gene are SGHTA and FQGNSA. The CDR3 loop spans 17 amino acids. V was pared by 1 base and J by 7 bases, with 12 bases of the junction left unmatched. The full variable domain, completed using reference TRBV7-2 and TRBJ2-1, is GAGVSQSPSNKVTEKGKDVELRCDPISGHTALYWYRQSLGQGLEFLIYFQGNSAPDKSGLPSDRFSAERTGGSVSTLTIQRTQQEDSAVYLCASSLVGLGGGRNEQFFGPGTRLTVL.

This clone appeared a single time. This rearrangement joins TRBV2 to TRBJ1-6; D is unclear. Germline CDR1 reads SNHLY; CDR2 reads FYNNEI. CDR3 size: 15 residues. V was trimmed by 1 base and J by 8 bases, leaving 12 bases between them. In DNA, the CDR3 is TGTGCCAGCAGTGAAGGCCGGGTCGGGGATTCACCCCTCCACTTT. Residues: CASSEGRVGDSPLHF. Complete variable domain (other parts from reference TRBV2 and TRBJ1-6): EPEVTQTPSHQVTQMGQEVILRCVPISNHLYFYWYRQILGQKVEFLVSFYNNEISEKSEIFDDQFSVERPDGSNFTLKIRSTKLEDSAMYFCASSEGRVGDSPLHFGNGTRLTVT.

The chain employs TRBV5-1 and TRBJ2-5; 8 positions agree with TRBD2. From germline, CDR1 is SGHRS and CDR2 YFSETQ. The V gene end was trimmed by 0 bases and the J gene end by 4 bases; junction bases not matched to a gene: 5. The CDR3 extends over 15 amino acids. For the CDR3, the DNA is TGCGCCAGCAGCTTGGGTTCGGGGGGGCCAGAGACCCAGTACTTC. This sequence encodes CASSLGSGGPETQYF.

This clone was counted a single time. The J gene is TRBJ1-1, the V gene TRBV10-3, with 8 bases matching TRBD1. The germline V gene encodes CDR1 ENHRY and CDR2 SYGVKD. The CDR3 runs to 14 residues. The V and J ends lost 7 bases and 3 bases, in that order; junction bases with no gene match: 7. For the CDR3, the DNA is TGTGCCATCAAGAGGGACAGGATGGACACTGAAGCTTTCTTT. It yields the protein CAIKRDRMDTEAFF.

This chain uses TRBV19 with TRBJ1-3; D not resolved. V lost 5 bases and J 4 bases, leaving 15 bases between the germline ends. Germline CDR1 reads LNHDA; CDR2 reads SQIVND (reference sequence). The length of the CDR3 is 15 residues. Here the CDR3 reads CASSLHITTGNTIYF. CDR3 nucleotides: TGTGCCAGTAGTTTACACATTACTACCGGAAACACCATATATTTT.

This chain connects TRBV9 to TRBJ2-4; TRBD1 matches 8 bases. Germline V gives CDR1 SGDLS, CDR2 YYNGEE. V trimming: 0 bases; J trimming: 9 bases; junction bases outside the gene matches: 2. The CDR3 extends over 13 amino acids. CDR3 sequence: CASSVGQGTIQYF. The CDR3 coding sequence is TGTGCCAGCAGCGTAGGACAGGGGACCATTCAGTACTTC.

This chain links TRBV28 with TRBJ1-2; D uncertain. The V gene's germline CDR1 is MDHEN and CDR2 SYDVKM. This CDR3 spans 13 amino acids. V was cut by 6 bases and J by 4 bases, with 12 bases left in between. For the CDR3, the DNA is TGTGCCAGCAGACGAGGGCTCCGCTATGGCTACACCTTC. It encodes CASRRGLRYGYTF.

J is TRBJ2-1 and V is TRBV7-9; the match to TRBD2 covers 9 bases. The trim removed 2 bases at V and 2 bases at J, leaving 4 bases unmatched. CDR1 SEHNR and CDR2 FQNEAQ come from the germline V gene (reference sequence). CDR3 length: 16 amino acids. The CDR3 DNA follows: TGTGCCAGCAGCTTAACAGCGGGGGGAACCTACAATGAGCAGTTCTTC. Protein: CASSLTAGGTYNEQFF.

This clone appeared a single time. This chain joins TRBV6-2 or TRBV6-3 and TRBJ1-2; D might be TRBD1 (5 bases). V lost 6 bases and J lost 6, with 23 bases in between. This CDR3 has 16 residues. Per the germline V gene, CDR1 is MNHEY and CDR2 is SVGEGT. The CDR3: CASSWVSGRLKDGYTF. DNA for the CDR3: TGTGCCAGCAGCTGGGTATCGGGACGTCTAAAGGATGGCTACACCTTC.

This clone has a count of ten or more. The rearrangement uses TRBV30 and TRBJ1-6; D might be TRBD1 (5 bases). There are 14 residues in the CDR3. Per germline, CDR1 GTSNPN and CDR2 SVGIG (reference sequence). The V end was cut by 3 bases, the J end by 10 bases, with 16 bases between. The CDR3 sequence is CAWREPGPQSPLHF. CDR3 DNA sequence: TGTGCCTGGAGGGAACCGGGACCTCAATCACCCCTCCACTTT.

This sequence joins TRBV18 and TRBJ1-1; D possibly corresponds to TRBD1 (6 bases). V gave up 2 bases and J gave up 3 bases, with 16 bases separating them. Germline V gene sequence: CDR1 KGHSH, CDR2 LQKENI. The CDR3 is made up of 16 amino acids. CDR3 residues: CASSPKGGPSYTEAFF. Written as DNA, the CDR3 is TGTGCCAGCTCACCAAAGGGGGGTCCGTCGTACACTGAAGCTTTCTTT.

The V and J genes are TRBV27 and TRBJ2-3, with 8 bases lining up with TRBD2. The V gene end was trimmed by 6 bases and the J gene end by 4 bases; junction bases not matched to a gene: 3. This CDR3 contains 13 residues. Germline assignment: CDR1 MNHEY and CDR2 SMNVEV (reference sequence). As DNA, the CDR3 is TGTGCCAGCAGGTTACTAGCGGCAGATACGCAGTATTTT. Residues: CASRLLAADTQYF.

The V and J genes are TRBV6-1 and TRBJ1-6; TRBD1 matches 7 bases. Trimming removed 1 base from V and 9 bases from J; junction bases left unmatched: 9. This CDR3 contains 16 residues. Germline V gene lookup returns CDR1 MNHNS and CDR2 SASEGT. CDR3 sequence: CASSEGNRGTGSPLHF. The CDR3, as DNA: TGTGCCAGCAGTGAAGGTAACAGGGGTACAGGTTCACCCCTCCACTTT.